The T cell receptor (beta chain) described here comes from a study of blood T cell repertoires in COVID-19. Overall study: There were acute and convalescent COVID-19 samples, and they came from the United States, Italy and Spain. PBMCs, B-cell-depleted T cells, or T cells provided the cDNA or gDNA that made up the material.

In the original processing: From reference gene primer amplification, estimates of nucleated cell counts were derived. The data were produced by immunoSEQ multiplex PCR, yet TCRdb's version contains in-frame clones alone and is incomplete. That table supplies the V and J calls and clone size; D and trimming were determined from the DNA. The sample lists tens of thousands of clones, about nine tenths occurring once. The junction had 4 bases not matched to a gene; V was cut back by 4 bases and J by 5 bases. This CDR3 has 12 residues. CDR1 is SQVTM, CDR2 ANQGSEA, per germline. The clonotype originates from a woman aged 80 or over with acute or convalescent COVID-19. The sample was peripheral blood. The genes are TRBV29-1 and TRBJ1-2; 7 nucleotides agree with TRBD1. CDR3 amino acids: CSVVRTGYGYTF. The CDR3 coding sequence is TGCAGCGTTGTTCGGACAGGTTATGGCTACACCTTC.